One sample yielded the 19 T cell receptor beta chains listed below, sequenced in a study of blood T cells in healthy people across ages. Through a sample-barcoded 5' primer and a J-beta primer mix, a second PCR was run for roughly 7 to 11 cycles. TCRdb called the 5' RACE reads again in MiXCR, with one record for every CDR3 protein. The table lists over 750,000 distinct CDR3 sequences, around 25% of them singletons. These sequences were also reported in another study, on T cells of mothers and their children.

The sequenced material came from blood. Source of these receptors: a boy younger than 18 in good health.

V gene TRBV28 combines with J gene TRBJ2-1; 7 nucleotides agree with TRBD2. Germline V gene sequence: CDR1 MDHEN, CDR2 SYDVKM. V gave up 4 bases and J gave up 7 bases; unmatched junction bases: 13. This CDR3 has 16 amino acids. The CDR3 sequence is CASSSPRGSIGNEQFF. For the CDR3, the DNA is TGTGCCAGCAGTTCCCCTCGCGGGAGTATCGGTAATGAGCAGTTCTTC.

This clonotype was picked up a small number of times. The CDR3 bases are TGTGCCAGCAGTTTCAAGACAGGCGTGGCAACTGAAGCTTTCTTT. Translating it yields CASSFKTGVATEAFF. The chain is built from TRBV27 and TRBJ1-1, with D maybe TRBD1 (6 bases). CDR3 length: 15 residues. Deletions cut 3 bases from V and 5 bases from J, with 16 bases between. Looked up from germline, CDR1 is MNHEY and CDR2 is SMNVEV (reference sequence).

J is TRBJ1-1 and V is TRBV6-1; D is uncertain. Trimming removed 2 bases from V and 6 bases from J, with 13 bases in between. CDR1 and CDR2 (germline): MNHNS, SASEGT. This CDR3 contains 14 residues. Here the CDR3 DNA reads TGTGCCAGCAGTGAATTGCATGGTGTCCCTGAAGCTTTCTTT. Translating it yields CASSELHGVPEAFF.

The chain is built from TRBV29-1 and TRBJ2-6; D is ambiguous. CDR3 length: 15 residues. Germline-derived CDR1 and CDR2 are SQVTM and ANQGSEA. V lost 2 bases to trimming and J lost 0 bases, with 8 bases between them. The CDR3 bases are TGCAGCGTTGAATGGGCAGCCTCTGGGGCCAACGTCCTGACTTTC. It codes for CSVEWAASGANVLTF.

The sample holds a few counts of this clonotype. The genes are TRBV6-5 and TRBJ1-5; no clear D gene. Germline V gene lookup returns CDR1 MNHEY and CDR2 SVGAGI. The CDR3 spans 13 residues. Between the trimmed V and J ends, which lost 0 bases and 7 bases, there was a span of 7 bases. CDR3 sequence: CASSYSTHQPQHF. As DNA, the CDR3 is TGTGCCAGCAGTTACTCAACCCACCAGCCCCAGCATTTT.

The chain employs TRBV10-1 and TRBJ2-1; tentatively, D is TRBD2 (6 bases). Trimming stripped 5 bases from V and 9 bases from J, with 14 bases between. The CDR3 runs 13 residues. The germline gives CDR1 WNHNN, CDR2 SYGVQD (reference sequence). CDR3 nucleotide sequence: TGCGCCAGCAGTTGGCGGGTGGGGGGTGAGCAGTTCTTC. Encoded protein: CASSWRVGGEQFF.

This clonotype was seen a handful of times. The J gene is TRBJ1-4, the V gene TRBV20-1, with 10 positions matching TRBD1. The V gene's germline CDR1 is DFQATT and CDR2 SNEGSKA (reference sequence). V was pared by 3 bases and J by 6 bases, with 4 bases of the junction left unmatched. The CDR3 has 14 amino acids. The CDR3 DNA sequence: TGCAGTGCTAGTGCCGGGACAGGGGATGAAAAACTGTTTTTT. Its protein is CSASAGTGDEKLFF.

The chain is built from TRBV27 and TRBJ2-7; maybe TRBD1 (5 bases). The V and J ends lost 1 base and 5 bases respectively, with 15 bases between them. Germline lookup yields CDR1 MNHEY and CDR2 SMNVEV (reference sequence). The CDR3 consists of 15 residues. The CDR3 protein is CASSLWGNGRDEQYF. The CDR3 DNA follows: TGTGCCAGCAGTTTATGGGGCAACGGGCGCGACGAGCAGTACTTC.

This clonotype was picked up a small number of times. The rearrangement uses TRBV20-1 and TRBJ1-2; 9 positions match TRBD1. The junction had 3 bases not matched to a gene; V was cut back by 2 bases and J by 5 bases. This CDR3 has 13 amino acids. The V gene's germline CDR1 is DFQATT and CDR2 SNEGSKA (reference sequence). The CDR3: CSARSTGGYGYTF. Written as DNA, the CDR3 is TGCAGTGCTAGATCGACAGGGGGGTATGGCTACACCTTC.

This clonotype has more than one count but fewer than ten. The J gene is TRBJ2-3, the V gene TRBV20-1; tentatively, D is TRBD2 (5 bases). The CDR3 length is 15 residues. Germline loops: CDR1 DFQATT, CDR2 SNEGSKA (reference sequence). Trimming removed 2 bases at V and 4 bases at J, with 16 bases between. The CDR3 sequence is CSARLLAVSADTQYF. The CDR3 DNA follows: TGCAGTGCTAGACTCCTAGCAGTGTCGGCAGATACGCAGTATTTT.

In this sample, this clonotype turned up a few times. V and J are TRBV20-1 and TRBJ2-5; 11 positions agree with TRBD2. CDR3 length equals 16 residues. Germline V gene lookup returns CDR1 DFQATT and CDR2 SNEGSKA (reference sequence). V was clipped by 3 bases and J by 5 bases; unmatched bases: 11. The CDR3 loop reads CSARRELAGDMETQYF. CDR3 coding DNA: TGCAGTGCTAGGAGGGAACTAGCGGGAGATATGGAGACCCAGTACTTC.

The chain carries TRBV2 and TRBJ2-6; 9 nucleotides agree with TRBD1. V lost 2 bases to trimming and J lost 1 base; unmatched junction nucleotides: 9. Germline values: CDR1 SNHLY, CDR2 FYNNEI. The CDR3 spans 19 residues. The CDR3 protein is CASSEPGQGKGSGANVLTF. The CDR3, as DNA: TGTGCCAGCAGTGAACCGGGACAGGGAAAGGGTTCTGGGGCCAACGTCCTGACTTTC.

The chain combines TRBV29-1 with TRBJ2-1; tentatively, D is TRBD1 (6 bases). The DNA end is a closer match to TRBJ2-5, so the J assignment may be wrong. Germline lookup yields CDR1 SQVTM and CDR2 ANQGSEA. The CDR3 extends over 14 amino acids. The CDR3 spells CSAITEGHEQTQYF. CDR3 nucleotide sequence: TGCAGCGCAATAACAGAGGGACACGAGCAGACCCAGTACTTC.

This clonotype came up many times. This rearrangement joins TRBV10-2 to TRBJ1-6; D might be TRBD1 (5 bases). Germline CDR1 is WSHSY and CDR2 is SAAADI. V was pared by 1 base and J by 4 bases, with 11 bases between. The length of the CDR3 is 16 residues. The CDR3 sequence: CASSELAGQYNSPLHF. CDR3 sequence (DNA): TGCGCCAGCAGTGAGTTGGCGGGGCAGTATAATTCACCCCTCCACTTT.

The chain has TRBV7-2 and TRBJ1-6; D remains unclear. Deletions cut 0 bases from V and 9 bases from J, with 9 bases between. CDR1 and CDR2 from the germline V gene are SGHTA and FQGNSA. This CDR3 is built from 14 residues. The CDR3 reads CASSLAPASSPLHF. Written as DNA, the CDR3 is TGTGCCAGCAGCTTAGCCCCCGCCAGTTCACCCCTCCACTTT.

This clonotype came up a few times. The chain carries TRBV5-1 and TRBJ1-2; 9 nucleotides line up with TRBD1. In germline, CDR1 is SGHRS, CDR2 YFSETQ. CDR3 length: 15 amino acids. J lost 3 bases, V lost 0 bases, and 3 bases had no gene match. This CDR3 reads CASSLGTGEDYGYTF. The CDR3 DNA reads TGCGCCAGCAGCTTGGGGACAGGGGAAGACTATGGCTACACCTTC.

V usage is TRBV3-1 and J usage is TRBJ2-5, with TRBD2 matching 12 bases. CDR3 length: 16 amino acids. V shed 4 bases and J 1 base; nucleotides not matched to a gene: 4. Germline CDR1 LGHDT, CDR2 YNNKEL (reference sequence). The CDR3 bases are TGTGCCAGCAGCCCCGCACTAGCGGGGGGCCAAGAGACCCAGTACTTC. Protein sequence: CASSPALAGGQETQYF.

V is TRBV7-9 and J is TRBJ2-2; D uncertain. Looked up from germline, CDR1 is SEHNR and CDR2 is FQNEAQ (reference sequence). The CDR3 length is 14 residues. Between the trimmed V and J ends, which lost 8 bases and 0 bases, there was a span of 10 bases. CDR3 loop: CASGVISNTGELFF. The CDR3 DNA follows: TGTGCCAGCGGGGTGATCTCGAACACCGGGGAGCTGTTTTTT.

The V gene is TRBV7-2, the J gene TRBJ2-1, with a possible D match to TRBD2 (6 bases). Trimming removed 1 base from V and 7 bases from J, with 17 bases in between. The CDR3 runs to 16 residues. The V gene's germline CDR1 is SGHTA and CDR2 FQGNSA. The CDR3 loop reads CASSLGFWGDENEQFF. CDR3 nucleotide sequence: TGTGCCAGCAGCTTAGGGTTTTGGGGGGATGAAAATGAGCAGTTCTTC. The full variable domain, with the rest looked up from reference TRBV7-2 and TRBJ2-1, is GAGVSQSPSNKVTEKGKDVELRCDPISGHTALYWYRQSLGQGLEFLIYFQGNSAPDKSGLPSDRFSAERTGGSVSTLTIQRTQQEDSAVYLCASSLGFWGDENEQFFGPGTRLTVL.